Below, 29 T cell receptor beta chains from the same sample are listed, as sequenced in a study of blood T cell repertoires in COVID-19 (dated by TCRdb to the early 2020s). To prepare the library, the immunoSEQ multiplex PCR assay was applied. TCRdb mirrors the immuneACCESS table, restricted to in-frame sequences. Some clones are absent from its copies; in checked studies, under half trace to an unresolved V gene, and the reason for the others is unknown. The table for this sample lists 55,000 to 75,000 clones; roughly three quarters of them were counted only once. The ten largest clones represent around a tenth of the sample. The sequenced material came from peripheral blood. The receptor set was obtained from a human donor in a cohort sampled during active COVID-19.

The rearrangement links TRBV28 to TRBJ2-7, with D possibly being TRBD1 (6 bases). The germline V gene encodes CDR1 MDHEN and CDR2 SYDVKM. This CDR3 spans 17 amino acids. Trimming shortened V by 5 bases and J by 0 bases, and 20 bases separated the two germline ends. The CDR3, as DNA: TGTGCCAGCAGTCCGGCTTTAGGTGGGACACCCTCCTACGAGCAGTACTTC. It translates to CASSPALGGTPSYEQYF. The whole variable domain, remainder taken from reference TRBV28 and TRBJ2-7, is DVKVTQSSRYLVKRTGEKVFLECVQDMDHENMFWYRQDPGLGLRLIYFSYDVKMKEKGDIPEGYSVSREKKERFSLILESASTNQTSMYLCASSPALGGTPSYEQYFGPGTRLTVT.

This clone occurred a few times. The chain links TRBV6-1 to TRBJ1-5; tentatively, D is TRBD1 (6 bases). This CDR3 has 14 residues. With 3 bases removed from V and 3 bases from J, the gap between germline ends came to 9 bases. The germline CDR1 and CDR2 sequences are MNHNS and SASEGT. The CDR3 sequence is CASSERGFNQPQHF. The CDR3 nucleotides read TGTGCCAGCAGTGAGAGGGGGTTCAATCAGCCCCAGCATTTT.

The chain recombines TRBV6-2 or TRBV6-3 with TRBJ2-1; tentatively, D is TRBD2 (5 bases). Trimming pared 2 bases from V and 2 bases from J, leaving 7 bases between. This CDR3 region has 14 residues. Germline values: CDR1 MNHEY, CDR2 SVGEGT. CDR3 DNA sequence: TGTGCCAGCAGTTACAGCGGAGCCTACAATGAGCAGTTCTTC. It encodes CASSYSGAYNEQFF.

The chain uses TRBV7-3 and TRBJ1-1; 7 nucleotides line up with TRBD1. The J segment lost 4 bases and the V segment lost 5 bases, leaving 7 bases of the junction unmatched. Germline V gene lookup returns CDR1 SGHTA and CDR2 FQGTGA. The CDR3 loop spans 14 amino acids. DNA for the CDR3: TGTGCCAGCAGCGCGACAGGGTTTGGCACTGAAGCTTTCTTT. It yields the protein CASSATGFGTEAFF.

This clone occurred a few times. The rearrangement joins TRBV9 to TRBJ2-6, with 10 bases fitting TRBD1. The CDR3 contains 18 residues. Germline lookup yields CDR1 SGDLS and CDR2 YYNGEE. V shed 3 bases and J 0 bases; nucleotides not matched to a gene: 6. CDR3 residues: CASSGKTGGFSGANVLTF. In DNA form, the CDR3 reads TGTGCCAGCAGCGGAAAGACAGGGGGCTTCTCTGGGGCCAACGTCCTGACTTTC.

This chain joins TRBV27 and TRBJ2-3, with D perhaps matching TRBD2 (6 bases). Germline V gene sequence: CDR1 MNHEY, CDR2 SMNVEV (reference sequence). V lost 2 bases to trimming and J lost 5 bases, with 8 bases between them. This CDR3 is built from 13 residues. In nucleotides, the CDR3 is TGTGCCAGCAGTTTAGGGGGGTTAGATACGCAGTATTTT. This gives the protein CASSLGGLDTQYF.

The chain uses TRBV14 and TRBJ2-1; maybe TRBD1 (5 bases). The CDR3 covers 13 residues. The V and J ends lost 4 bases and 10 bases respectively, with 14 bases between them. In germline, CDR1 is SGHDN, CDR2 FVKESK. CDR3 amino acids: CASSRQIVGEQFF. The DNA for the CDR3 is TGTGCCAGCAGCCGACAGATAGTAGGGGAGCAGTTCTTC. The variable domain in full, with the rest retrieved from reference TRBV14 and TRBJ2-1, is EAGVTQFPSHSVIEKGQTVTLRCDPISGHDNLYWYRRVMGKEIKFLLHFVKESKQDESGMPNNRFLAERTGGTYSTLKVQPAELEDSGVYFCASSRQIVGEQFFGPGTRLTVL.

DNA of the CDR3: TGTGCCAGCAGCCCATACAGGGCTAATTCACCCCTCCACTTT. Protein sequence: CASSPYRANSPLHF. The chain carries TRBV27 and TRBJ1-6, with D possibly being TRBD1 (6 bases). V gave up 6 bases and J gave up 6 bases, with 12 bases separating them. The CDR3 covers 14 residues. CDR1 is MNHEY, CDR2 SMNVEV, per germline (reference sequence).

The chain has TRBV27 and TRBJ2-1, with TRBD2 matching 8 bases. Looked up from germline, CDR1 is MNHEY and CDR2 is SMNVEV (reference sequence). CDR3 length: 18 amino acids. Germline trimming cut 0 bases from V and 6 bases from J; bases unmatched to any gene: 13. The CDR3 DNA reads TGTGCCAGCAGTTTATCGTCGTTTCGGAGCGGGAGCGGCAATGAGCAGTTCTTC. It yields the protein CASSLSSFRSGSGNEQFF.

This rearrangement joins TRBV4-3 to TRBJ1-4, with TRBD1 identical over 9 bases. J gave up 8 bases and V 2 bases, and 6 bases lay outside the gene matches. Germline-derived CDR1 and CDR2 are LGHNA and YSLEER. This CDR3 has 15 amino acids. The DNA for the CDR3 is TGCGCCAGCAGCCAAACAGGGGGCTTGGGGGAAAAACTGTTTTTT. It translates to CASSQTGGLGEKLFF.

The gene calls are TRBV7-9 and TRBJ2-1, with 7 bases that match TRBD1. This CDR3 is built from 15 residues. The germline gives CDR1 SEHNR, CDR2 FQNEAQ (reference sequence). The V and J ends lost 3 bases and 7 bases, in that order; junction bases with no gene match: 9. CDR3 protein: CASSFTGVGENEQFF. For the CDR3, the DNA is TGTGCCAGCAGCTTTACAGGGGTGGGGGAAAATGAGCAGTTCTTC.

The J gene is TRBJ2-3, the V gene TRBV18; D is ambiguous. The V gene's germline CDR1 is KGHSH and CDR2 LQKENI. The germline V and J ends were trimmed by 5 bases and 3 bases, with 6 bases remaining between them. This CDR3 is built from 12 residues. The CDR3, as DNA: TGTGCCAGCTCAACAGAAACAGATACGCAGTATTTT. Translating gives CASSTETDTQYF.

The V and J genes are TRBV4-2 and TRBJ2-1; 7 nucleotides agree with TRBD2. Germline V gene data show CDR1 as LGHNA and CDR2 as YNFKEQ. The CDR3 is made up of 17 amino acids. The ends lost 0 bases at V and 7 bases at J; junction bases unmatched: 12. As DNA, the CDR3 is TGTGCCAGCAGCCAAGATCTGAGGGAGGGGTCGGGGAATGAGCAGTTCTTC. Its translation: CASSQDLREGSGNEQFF.

This rearrangement joins TRBV7-8 to TRBJ2-1; no definite D call. The CDR3 contains 15 residues. Per the germline V gene, CDR1 is SGHVS and CDR2 is FQNEAQ. Trimming removed 1 base from V and 6 bases from J, with 13 bases in between. The DNA for the CDR3 is TGTGCCAGCAGCTTAGGCGAGTCCACCACCAATGAGCAGTTCTTC. Its translation: CASSLGESTTNEQFF.

This clone occurred a few times. V gene TRBV6-1 combines with J gene TRBJ1-4; 8 bases agree with TRBD1. Germline CDR1 MNHNS, CDR2 SASEGT. The CDR3 loop spans 15 amino acids. V was pared by 2 bases and J by 5 bases, with 4 bases of the junction left unmatched. Here the CDR3 reads CASSEYQGANEKLFF. The CDR3 DNA is TGTGCCAGCAGTGAATATCAGGGGGCCAATGAAAAACTGTTTTTT.

V usage is TRBV28 and J usage is TRBJ2-3, with 10 bases matching TRBD2. The germline CDR1 and CDR2 sequences are MDHEN and SYDVKM. The CDR3 spans 16 residues. The V gene end was trimmed by 5 bases and the J gene end by 2 bases; junction bases not matched to a gene: 7. CDR3 sequence (DNA): TGTGCCAGCAGTCCCCCCCTAGCGGGAGCCACAGATACGCAGTATTTT. Protein: CASSPPLAGATDTQYF.

The chain carries TRBV28 and TRBJ2-7; maybe TRBD2 (6 bases). V was cut by 3 bases and J by 9 bases, with 21 bases left in between. Germline V gene lookup returns CDR1 MDHEN and CDR2 SYDVKM. This CDR3 has 15 amino acids. The DNA for the CDR3 is TGTGCCAGCAGTTTGGGGGGAGTAGCGGTAAACTGGCAGTACTTC. Amino acid sequence: CASSLGGVAVNWQYF.

The CDR3: CAWTNRGNEKLFF. CDR3 in DNA: TGTGCCTGGACTAACAGGGGGAATGAAAAACTGTTTTTT. This rearrangement joins TRBV30 to TRBJ1-4, with 8 bases lining up with TRBD1. Germline CDR1 GTSNPN, CDR2 SVGIG (reference sequence). With V trimmed by 4 bases and J by 5 bases, 3 bases remained unmatched. The CDR3 is 13 residues long.

The chain joins TRBV27 to TRBJ2-7; 8 nucleotides align to TRBD1. CDR3 length equals 15 residues. Trimming took 5 bases from V and 2 from J; bases not matched to a gene: 8. Germline values: CDR1 MNHEY, CDR2 SMNVEV (reference sequence). The CDR3 loop is CASSPRDRSPYEQYF. DNA for the CDR3: TGTGCCAGCAGTCCACGGGACAGGTCCCCCTACGAGCAGTACTTC.

V and J are TRBV28 and TRBJ1-3; D not certain. This CDR3 is 13 amino acids long. Between the trimmed V and J ends, which lost 7 bases and 7 bases, there was a span of 14 bases. In germline, CDR1 is MDHEN, CDR2 SYDVKM. The CDR3 DNA reads as TGTGCCAGCACAGCCCTATTGAGGAACACCATATATTTT. Translating gives CASTALLRNTIYF.

This clone came up a few times. V gene TRBV28 combines with J gene TRBJ2-7; TRBD1 agrees at 8 bases. The CDR3 is 14 amino acids. Per germline, CDR1 MDHEN and CDR2 SYDVKM. Unmatched junction bases numbered 3, after V lost 3 bases and J lost 2 bases. The CDR3 loop is CASSFVDRAYEQYF. In nucleotides, the CDR3 is TGTGCCAGCAGTTTCGTGGACAGGGCCTACGAGCAGTACTTC. The full variable domain, in which reference TRBV28 and TRBJ2-7 provide the parts outside the CDR3, is DVKVTQSSRYLVKRTGEKVFLECVQDMDHENMFWYRQDPGLGLRLIYFSYDVKMKEKGDIPEGYSVSREKKERFSLILESASTNQTSMYLCASSFVDRAYEQYFGPGTRLTVT.

The V and J genes are TRBV19 and TRBJ2-4, with 7 bases that match TRBD1. The CDR3 contains 14 residues. CDR1 is LNHDA and CDR2 is SQIVND in the germline V gene (reference sequence). Trimming at V came to 10 bases and at J to 0 bases, leaving 6 bases not matched to a gene. Here the CDR3 reads CATRDSLAKNIQYF. Written as DNA, the CDR3 is TGTGCCACTCGGGACAGTCTAGCCAAAAACATTCAGTACTTC.

This clone was counted a few times. CDR3 amino acids: CASSWAPIQGYSNQPQHF. As DNA, the CDR3 is TGTGCCAGTAGTTGGGCTCCTATTCAGGGGTATAGCAATCAGCCCCAGCATTTT. V is TRBV19 and J is TRBJ1-5, with D perhaps matching TRBD1 (6 bases). CDR3 length: 18 residues. The germline V gene has CDR1 LNHDA and CDR2 SQIVND (reference sequence). V lost 5 bases and J lost 0, with 20 bases in between.

The genes are TRBV7-9 and TRBJ2-1, with 9 bases fitting TRBD2. Germline CDR1 reads SEHNR; CDR2 reads FQNEAQ (reference sequence). This CDR3 has 18 residues. V gave up 5 bases and J gave up 0 bases; unmatched junction bases: 11. CDR3 loop: CASSLLTSGYPSYNEQFF. CDR3 nucleotides: TGTGCCAGCAGCCTGTTGACTAGCGGCTATCCCTCCTACAATGAGCAGTTCTTC.

This clone turned up a few times. The CDR3 DNA reads TGTGCCAGCACCGGGACAGGTGGAAACTATGGCTACACCTTC. Translation: CASTGTGGNYGYTF. The V gene is TRBV28, the J gene TRBJ1-2; 8 bases match TRBD1. V lost 7 bases, J lost 2 bases, and 6 bases stayed unmatched. The CDR3 contains 14 residues. Per germline, CDR1 MDHEN and CDR2 SYDVKM.

This clone is a singleton in its sample. The rearrangement joins TRBV6-4 to TRBJ2-5; D is unclear. CDR3 length equals 12 residues. Per germline, CDR1 MRHNA and CDR2 SNTAGT. The V end was cut by 0 bases, the J end by 5 bases, with 4 bases between. The CDR3 sequence is CASSDSGETQYF. The CDR3 nucleotides read TGTGCCAGCAGTGACTCGGGCGAGACCCAGTACTTC.

V and J are TRBV24-1 and TRBJ1-5, with a weak D call TRBD1 (5 bases). Germline-derived CDR1 and CDR2 are KGHDR and SFDVKD. V lost 4 bases to trimming and J lost 8 bases, with 14 bases between them. The CDR3 contains 14 residues. CDR3 sequence (DNA): TGTGCCACCAGTGACTCCCCAGGGTTGGAGCCCCAGCATTTT. It yields the protein CATSDSPGLEPQHF.

This clone was seen once. The chain joins TRBV10-3 to TRBJ2-7, with 10 bases that match TRBD1. CDR1 and CDR2 from the germline V gene are ENHRY and SYGVKD. The CDR3 extends over 15 amino acids. J gave up 4 bases and V 5 bases, and 8 bases lay outside the gene matches. CDR3: CAISRGGQGEYEQYF. CDR3 in DNA: TGTGCCATCAGTCGTGGTGGACAGGGGGAATACGAGCAGTACTTC.

This sequence joins TRBV2 and TRBJ2-7; 11 nucleotides match TRBD2. V shed 6 bases, J shed 5 bases, and the junction held 3 bases outside the gene matches. CDR1 and CDR2 (germline): SNHLY, FYNNEI. CDR3 length equals 13 residues. CDR3 nucleotides: TGTGCCAGCAGAGTAGCGGGAGGGAACGAGCAGTACTTC. Translated, it gives CASRVAGGNEQYF.